Detailed here is one T cell receptor (beta chain). In this sample, this clonotype turned up a few times. Its antigen remains unidentified. No base quality information exists; no much larger clone differs at one position. The source of the sample is a study of T-cell memory formation after mild COVID-19 (dated by TCRdb to the early 2020s). In terms of the full investigation: Most TCR sequence clusters were specific to one of the two donors. Two young, previously healthy adult volunteers, one female and one male, were included in the cohort. In a couple of donors, T-cell clones that expanded and contracted after mild COVID-19 were tracked by sequencing TCRalpha and TCRbeta repertoires over time.

On the study overall, not on this receptor specifically: Clones that contracted from day 15 to 85 showed balanced CD4/CD8 phenotypes, whereas a second wave of clones that expanded from day 15 to 37 leaned towards CD4+. Contracting CD4+ clones turned up mainly in the CM and EM memory subsets, whereas EMRA was where CD8+ clones were enriched. Some responding clones were found in pre-infection memory, which suggests that pre-existing cross-reactive memory T cells took part in the SARS-CoV-2 response. The second-wave clones that peaked on day 37 were not confirmed to be SARS-CoV-2 specific. The study included only a couple of mild cases, and larger cohorts that include severe cases with pre-infection samples were judged to be necessary.

The germline V gene gives CDR1 as SNHLY and CDR2 as FYNNEI. Here V drops 7 bases and J drops 5 bases, and the junction holds 3 bases not matched to any gene. The CDR3, cysteine through phenylalanine, is 12 amino acids long. The read is trimmed to its CDR3 DNA, 36 bases read in frame from base 1. Sequencing was performed on an Illumina NovaSeq 6000. cDNA libraries for TCRalpha and TCRbeta were prepared by 5'RACE using constant-segment primers, with sample barcodes and unique molecular identifiers added. Trizol reagent was used to extract RNA from every sample. Libraries were amplified in two PCR steps, with a second sample barcode and Illumina TruSeq adapters added in the second step. Sequencing of the libraries was done on an Illumina NovaSeq, producing 2 x 150 bp paired-end reads. The study's processing was this. With migec v1.2.7, reads were demultiplexed and then collapsed into UMI-guided consensus sequences. Using mixcr v2.1.11, the UMI consensuses were aligned to TRA and TRB V and J templates and assembled into clonotypes. Clonotypes were classified as expanded or contracted when called significant by both edgeR and NoisET, with noise models trained on biological replicates. For edgeR calls, the thresholds were a false discovery rate-adjusted p below 0.01 and a log2 fold-change of 1. PCA with hierarchical clustering of max-normalized trajectories of the 1000 most abundant clonotypes was used as exploratory dynamics analysis. The CD4 or CD8 phenotype of responding clones was assigned using the separately sequenced CD4+ and CD8+ repertoires. TCRdb trimmed the raw reads at Q25, called clones with MiXCR and kept productive beta chains. Every entry covers one CDR3 protein and lists the most common genes and DNA from its rows. In this record, the V and J calls reflect TCRdb's handling and not the investigators' own analysis. This sample gives roughly 340,000 distinct CDR3 sequences in total; more than 15% of them show up just once. The ten most abundant clones make up about a fifth of the sample.

Ficoll-Paque density gradient centrifugation was the method used to isolate PBMCs. In this chain, TRBV2 is recombined with TRBJ2-7, and 9 bases in between align with TRBD1. Sequenced material: PBMCs or a T cell subset sorted from them (not recorded which). This TCR came from a man between 18 and 29 years old who had mild COVID-19 (a few samples of this study predate the infection). The sample titles of this study are shuffled in the database, so cell type and time point are left out; the donor was told from shared clones. The DNA reads TGTGCCAGCAAGGACAGGGGCGACGAGCAGTACTTC. This is translated as CASKDRGDEQYF.